This note documents a single TCR beta chain sequence. Its antigen specificity is not known. Base quality data are lacking; no much larger clone is found one base away. Trimming removed 3 bases from V and 7 bases from J, leaving 10 bases between the germline ends. In the germline V gene, CDR1 corresponds to MDHEN and CDR2 to SYDVKM. From its cysteine to its phenylalanine, the CDR3 spans 13 amino acids. Just the 39-base CDR3 DNA is kept, in frame starting at base 1. The immunoSEQ hsTCRB v3.0 assay was used at survey level resolution for TRB variable region sequencing. TRB sequencing targeted a depth of about 40,000-55,000 T-cell genomes per sample. An Illumina MiSeq with a v3 150-cycle kit was used to sequence the pooled TRB libraries. Under the source paper's analysis protocol: Repertoire analysis ran in R within a reproducible Nextflow workflow covering QC, data transformation and analysis. LymphoSeq2, an R package for AIRR-Seq data exploration, was used to implement custom analyses. A handful of samples yielding fewer than 5000 total TRB sequences were excluded, leaving 188 analyzed HIV repertoires. Among the approximately 190 retained HIV repertoires, about 57 were collected before ART initiation and under 150 after ART initiation. Each repertoire was downsampled to 5000 TRB nucleotide sequences, and summary statistics were averaged across 100 downsampling iterations. TRB sequences were retained for analysis only if CDR3 regions of at least seven amino acids were present. A Shannon entropy-derived clonality score and the Gini coefficient were used to measure diversity. In repertoire networks, the top 5000 CDR3 amino acid sequences were linked whenever an edit distance of one separated two sequences. For TRB CDR3 amino acid sequences, GLIPH2 was used to predict antigen specificity groups and MHC restriction. Known CMV, EBV, HIV or tissue antigen associations were flagged by matching CDR3 amino acid sequences against VDJdb and McPAS-TCR. Pre-ART, post-ART and control groups were compared with Wilcoxon signed-rank tests and Holm-Bonferroni correction. TCRdb limited this immuneACCESS table to in-frame rearrangements with V and J called. A share of clones is missing; checked studies link under half to unresolved V genes, and the rest is unexplained. V and J calls and clone size are as listed in that table; D and trimming were resolved from the DNA. In this sample the table shows about 20,000 clones, less than 95% of which occur a single time. The ten top clones hold 7.5% to 9.5% of the sample.

The data are from a study of long-term antiretroviral therapy in people with HIV (dated by TCRdb to the early 2020s). In terms of the full investigation: The earliest samples were collected approximately a decade before the 2015 WHO recommendation for immediate ART, a period when ART was typically delayed until CD4 counts fell. A total of some 200 cryopreserved PBMC samples came from 25 to 35 adults with confirmed HIV infection and were collected serially over a mean of about six years (range 1-12). This retrospective serial study examined whether starting ART and sustained HIV suppression were associated with changes in the composition and diversity of the TRB repertoire in peripheral blood. Test extractions of a monoclonal T-cell line alongside 30 or so polyclonal samples showed no cross-contamination during QIAcube processing. Among the roughly 30 participants with HIV, eleven were female.

To be included, a participant needed at least one PBMC sample from before ART initiation plus at least two post-ART samples. All participants with HIV were treated in the United States of America. Before DNA extraction, cryopreserved samples of about 1-11 million PBMC were thawed and then washed. At the time of the earliest PBMC sample, participants with HIV were aged between roughly 20 and 60 years. Each participant contributed PBMC samples from 1-4 timepoints before ART initiation and 2-8 timepoints after ART initiation, with a median of 7 samples. Serial HIV viral load, CD4+ T-cell count, ART history and demographic data were obtained for every participant. Genomic DNA was extracted from unsorted PBMC with a Qiagen kit on a QIAcube, processed in batches of 12 samples. Study-level results and caveats: Because PBMC availability was limited, only the TCR beta chain was sequenced, with no alpha chain pairing. Because pre-ART samples had limited cell numbers, unsorted PBMC were profiled rather than sorted CD4+ and CD8+ T cells. Starting ART was linked to a significant rise in TRB diversity, yet even after long-term ART the diversity remained significantly lower than in transplant donor controls. Inferences about post-ART repertoire changes are limited because no data were available on ART adherence, viral resistance or therapy changes. Narrower CDR3 length ranges were observed in HIV repertoires than in controls, and an antigen-experienced repertoire with only a slight naive shift after ART was suggested by the network structure. Expanded TRB clones identified before ART initiation dominated the repertoire at all time points, although this dominance fluctuated and declined in many PLHIV after ART. The samples span the years 2004 to 2017, and the ART regimens used at that time may not be as effective as current regimens.

Sample: unsorted PBMCs, taken nearly 4.5 years before starting antiretroviral therapy. This TCR was recovered from a woman younger than 45 with HIV. The sequence is built from TRBV28 and TRBJ1-5; the D gene is possibly TRBD1, with 6 bases matching. The nucleotide sequence is TGTGCCAGCAGTTTTCAGGGGAACCAGCCCCAGCATTTT. Its protein is CASSFQGNQPQHF.